The T cell receptor (beta chain) under discussion was sequenced for a study of PD-1 blockade in classical Hodgkin lymphoma. Generated by immunoSEQ multiplex PCR, the TCRdb table keeps only in-frame clones and is missing some. The sample shows over 10,000 clones, more than 90% of them seen only once. To note about this clone: Its antigen is currently unknown.

Study findings and constraints: For complete responders, baseline diversity was comparable to that of newly diagnosed patients.

This CDR3 comprises 15 residues. Between the trimmed V and J ends, which lost 0 bases and 4 bases, there was a span of 8 bases. Germline V lookup: CDR1 SGHDT, CDR2 YYEEEE. All the patients suffered relapse after autologous stem cell transplantation, and brentuximab vedotin exposure differed. This sequence originates from a human donor with classical Hodgkin lymphoma. Specimen: peripheral blood mononuclear cells (PBMCs), collected at baseline. The genes are TRBV5-6 and TRBJ1-6, with a possible D match to TRBD1 (6 bases). The CDR3 sequence: CASSLGGGYNSPLHF. CDR3 nucleotides: TGTGCCAGCAGCTTGGGAGGGGGTTATAATTCACCCCTCCACTTT.